One sample yielded the 31 T cell receptor beta chains listed below, sequenced in a study of OX40 agonist ivuxolimab in advanced cancers. Assay used: immunoSEQ multiplex PCR; TCRdb lists only in-frame clones, some missing. The table has 71,000 or so clones, approximately 93% seen once. The sample in question was CD4+ or CD8+ T cells sorted from blood, obtained in a trial of the OX40 agonist ivuxolimab. These receptors originate from an adult with an advanced solid tumor such as melanoma, head and neck, liver or kidney cancer.

Worth noting for this clone: This sample includes further DNA sequences coding for the same CDR3. The genes are TRBV19 and TRBJ1-1, with D possibly matching TRBD1 (6 bases). There are 13 residues in the CDR3. Trimming left V 5 bases short and J 2 bases short, with 9 bases between. Germline V gene data show CDR1 as LNHDA and CDR2 as SQIVND (reference sequence). The CDR3 DNA follows: TGTGCCAGTAGTTACAGGGTAAACACTGAAGCTTTCTTT. Translating it yields CASSYRVNTEAFF.

The CDR3, as DNA: TGCGCCAGCAGTGAGTCATACACGGGTAAACTGTTTTTT. Residues: CASSESYTGKLFF. The chain links TRBV10-1 to TRBJ1-4; D gene ambiguous. The germline V gene encodes CDR1 WNHNN and CDR2 SYGVQD (reference sequence). V lost 0 bases to trimming and J lost 11 bases, with 10 bases between them. The CDR3 extends over 13 amino acids.

The chain has TRBV5-1 and TRBJ2-1; D not certain. CDR1 is SGHRS and CDR2 is YFSETQ in the germline V gene. The CDR3 sequence is 11 residues long. V was trimmed by 5 bases and J by 2 bases, leaving 2 bases between them. The DNA for the CDR3 is TGCGCCAGCAGGACCTACAATGAGCAGTTCTTC. This translates into CASRTYNEQFF. The complete variable domain, with remaining parts taken from reference TRBV5-1 and TRBJ2-1, reads KAGVTQTPRYLIKTRGQQVTLSCSPISGHRSVSWYQQTPGQGLQFLFEYFSETQRNKGNFPGRFSGRQFSNSRSEMNVSTLELGDSALYLCASRTYNEQFFGPGTRLTVL.

CDR3 amino acids: CASSLRTVPPSYEQYF. Here the CDR3 DNA reads TGTGCCAGCAGTTTGCGGACAGTCCCCCCGTCCTACGAGCAGTACTTC. V and J are TRBV27 and TRBJ2-7; a possible D gene is TRBD1 (6 bases). V gave up 3 bases and J gave up 1 base, with 16 bases separating them. Germline values: CDR1 MNHEY, CDR2 SMNVEV (reference sequence). The length of the CDR3 is 16 residues.

This chain uses TRBV2 with TRBJ2-3, with TRBD1 matching over 9 bases. The germline V gene encodes CDR1 SNHLY and CDR2 FYNNEI. The CDR3 is 15 amino acids. With V trimmed by 6 bases and J by 10 bases, 14 bases remained unmatched. The CDR3 is CASRPGTGRAVAQYF. CDR3 DNA: TGTGCCAGCAGGCCCGGGACAGGGAGAGCGGTCGCGCAGTATTTT.

In this sample, this clone turned up a few times. Other nucleotide sequences from this sample produce the same CDR3. The chain recombines TRBV19 with TRBJ1-2; D may be TRBD1 (5 bases). Trimming removed 3 bases at V and 2 bases at J, with 10 bases between. Germline V gene lookup returns CDR1 LNHDA and CDR2 SQIVND (reference sequence). This CDR3 region has 14 residues. This CDR3 is CASSIGTENYGYTF. CDR3 DNA sequence: TGTGCCAGTAGTATTGGGACGGAGAACTATGGCTACACCTTC.

The chain has TRBV28 and TRBJ1-1; D uncertain. The V gene's germline CDR1 is MDHEN and CDR2 SYDVKM. The germline V and J ends were trimmed by 7 bases and 11 bases, with 17 bases remaining between them. CDR3 length equals 12 residues. CDR3 bases: TGTGCCAGCACCGAGGGCTCCTTGGGGGCTTTCTTT. Translating it yields CASTEGSLGAFF.

The rearrangement links TRBV2 to TRBJ2-5, with D perhaps matching TRBD1 (5 bases). Germline values: CDR1 SNHLY, CDR2 FYNNEI. Deletions cut 5 bases from V and 5 bases from J, with 21 bases between. The CDR3 is 16 amino acids. The CDR3 loop is CASSQLGARTLETQYF. The CDR3 nucleotides are TGTGCCAGCAGTCAGTTAGGGGCTCGCACTCTGGAGACCCAGTACTTC.

The V gene is TRBV6-6, the J gene TRBJ2-7; 12 bases map to TRBD1. The CDR3 length is 15 residues. Unmatched junction bases numbered 5, after V lost 5 bases and J lost 3 bases. The germline V gene has CDR1 MNHNY and CDR2 SVGAGI (reference sequence). The CDR3 protein is CASSPGQGAVYEQYF. The DNA for the CDR3 is TGTGCCAGCAGTCCGGGACAGGGGGCTGTCTACGAGCAGTACTTC.

The chain has TRBV7-2 and TRBJ2-1; 11 nucleotides align to TRBD2. The V gene's germline CDR1 is SGHTA and CDR2 FQGNSA. With V trimmed by 3 bases and J by 6 bases, 7 bases remained unmatched. The CDR3 totals 16 residues. CDR3 loop: CASSFSGGAAGNEQFF. DNA for the CDR3: TGTGCCAGCAGCTTTAGCGGGGGGGCCGCAGGCAATGAGCAGTTCTTC.

This chain joins TRBV11-3 and TRBJ1-3, with a tentative D call TRBD1 (6 bases). The V end lost 5 bases, the J end lost 4 bases, and 12 bases lay between the germline ends. Germline V gene data show CDR1 as SGHNT and CDR2 as YENEEA. The CDR3 contains 14 residues. CDR3 region: CASSTTGYGNTIYF. In DNA, the CDR3 is TGTGCCAGCAGCACCACAGGGTACGGAAACACCATATATTTT.

The chain couples TRBV11-2 to TRBJ1-1, with D possibly being TRBD1 (5 bases). Germline assignment: CDR1 SGHAT and CDR2 FQNNGV. Trimming pared 4 bases from V and 1 base from J, leaving 19 bases between. The CDR3 has 17 amino acids. The CDR3 reads CASSSLRSVGPNTEAFF. For the CDR3, the DNA is TGTGCCAGCAGCTCCCTTCGTTCGGTGGGACCGAACACTGAAGCTTTCTTT.

This rearrangement joins TRBV19 to TRBJ1-1; a possible D gene is TRBD1 (6 bases). V lost 7 bases and J 5 bases, leaving 26 bases between the germline ends. The CDR3 runs to 17 residues. Germline lookup yields CDR1 LNHDA and CDR2 SQIVND (reference sequence). CDR3 protein: CASIAEAGGGARTEAFF. The CDR3 bases are TGTGCCAGTATAGCCGAGGCTGGCGGGGGGGCGAGAACTGAAGCTTTCTTT.

This sequence joins TRBV10-1 and TRBJ1-1; D unclear. The V and J ends lost 2 bases and 4 bases respectively, with 11 bases between them. Germline values: CDR1 WNHNN, CDR2 SYGVQD (reference sequence). The CDR3 contains 14 residues. Here the CDR3 DNA reads TGCGCCAGCAGTGAGAACAGTTTGGTCACTGAAGCTTTCTTT. This gives the protein CASSENSLVTEAFF.

The V gene is TRBV27, the J gene TRBJ2-7; D may correspond to TRBD1 or TRBD2 (5 bases each). Trimming removed 2 bases at V and 2 bases at J, with 7 bases between. The germline CDR1 and CDR2 sequences are MNHEY and SMNVEV (reference sequence). The CDR3 extends over 13 amino acids. DNA of the CDR3: TGTGCCAGCAGTTTACGAGGGGCCTACGAGCAGTACTTC. It is translated as CASSLRGAYEQYF.

The chain uses TRBV19 and TRBJ2-7; TRBD1 matches at 7 bases. The trim removed 7 bases at V and 8 bases at J, leaving 11 bases unmatched. Germline CDR1 LNHDA, CDR2 SQIVND (reference sequence). CDR3 length: 13 residues. The CDR3 is CASKGDRGIQQYF. The CDR3 nucleotides read TGTGCCAGTAAAGGGGACAGAGGAATCCAGCAGTACTTC.

In regard to this clone: A junction boundary mismatches the germline segment, possibly from a read error. J is TRBJ2-2 and V is TRBV19, with D possibly called TRBD1 or TRBD2 (5 bases each). The CDR3 has 15 amino acids. Germline CDR1 and CDR2: LNHDA and SQIVND (reference sequence). The CDR3 DNA reads TGTGCCAGTAGTTTAGAGGGACCGAGCACCGGGGAGCTGTTTTTT. Its protein product is CASSLEGPSTGELFF.

This rearrangement joins TRBV27 to TRBJ2-2; D ambiguous. This CDR3 is built from 15 residues. Trimming removed 8 bases at V and 2 bases at J, with 15 bases between. Looked up from germline, CDR1 is MNHEY and CDR2 is SMNVEV (reference sequence). CDR3 residues: CASLRGSPNTGELFF. CDR3 nucleotide sequence: TGTGCCAGCCTGAGAGGATCGCCAAACACCGGGGAGCTGTTTTTT.

CDR3 nucleotide sequence: TGTGCCAGCAGTTTAAATCCCCATACTCGAGCTTTCTTT. Its protein product is CASSLNPHTRAFF. The chain joins TRBV28 to TRBJ1-1, with D hard to call. The CDR3 is made up of 13 amino acids. The V gene lost 2 bases and the J gene lost 10 bases, with 14 bases spanning the gap. Germline V CDR1 and CDR2: MDHEN, SYDVKM.

The chain has TRBV2 and TRBJ2-5; D is possibly TRBD2 (5 bases). The CDR3 covers 14 residues. Trimming pared 6 bases from V and 1 base from J, leaving 12 bases between. Germline lookup yields CDR1 SNHLY and CDR2 FYNNEI. Here the CDR3 DNA reads TGTGCCAGCAGGAGATCTAGCACCCAAGAGACCCAGTACTTC. It yields the protein CASRRSSTQETQYF. Based on the CDR3 plus reference TRBV2 and TRBJ2-5, the full variable domain is EPEVTQTPSHQVTQMGQEVILRCVPISNHLYFYWYRQILGQKVEFLVSFYNNEISEKSEIFDDQFSVERPDGSNFTLKIRSTKLEDSAMYFCASRRSSTQETQYFGPGTRLLVL.

The genes are TRBV5-1 and TRBJ2-7; D remains unclear. CDR3 size: 14 residues. CDR1 is SGHRS, CDR2 YFSETQ, per germline. V lost 5 bases and J lost 1, with 13 bases in between. DNA of the CDR3: TGCGCCAGCAGGCTAGAAGGTGATTCCTACGAGCAGTACTTC. It translates to CASRLEGDSYEQYF.

The V gene is TRBV7-9, the J gene TRBJ1-2, with D perhaps TRBD1 (6 bases). V was clipped by 5 bases and J by 2 bases, with 12 bases between them. Germline values: CDR1 SEHNR, CDR2 FQNEAQ (reference sequence). CDR3 length equals 14 residues. Written as DNA, the CDR3 is TGTGCCAGCAGCAGTACAGGGCCGAACTATGGCTACACCTTC. Its protein product is CASSSTGPNYGYTF.

J is TRBJ1-5 and V is TRBV19; no definite D call. Germline V gene sequence: CDR1 LNHDA, CDR2 SQIVND (reference sequence). The CDR3 loop spans 14 amino acids. Between the trimmed V and J ends, which lost 3 bases and 4 bases, there was a span of 10 bases. In nucleotides, the CDR3 is TGTGCCAGTAGTATCCTACACGGTAATCAGCCCCAGCATTTT. Its translation: CASSILHGNQPQHF.

CDR3 sequence reads: CASGWVFGYTF. The CDR3 DNA sequence: TGTGCCAGCGGGTGGGTATTTGGCTACACCTTC. This rearrangement joins TRBV5-6 to TRBJ1-2; D is undetermined. Germline assignment: CDR1 SGHDT and CDR2 YYEEEE. The ends were cut back, 7 bases at V and 7 bases at J, with 11 bases in the middle. This CDR3 has 11 amino acids.

This clone was seen only once. The rearrangement uses TRBV19 and TRBJ1-1, with TRBD1 as a possible D gene (6 bases). This CDR3 region has 14 residues. Germline CDR1 and CDR2: LNHDA and SQIVND (reference sequence). V was shortened by 1 base and J by 10 bases, with 16 bases between the two germline ends. CDR3 region: CASSIALSGALAFF. The CDR3 DNA is TGTGCCAGTAGTATAGCCTTATCAGGGGCCCTAGCTTTCTTT.

The chain recombines TRBV7-8 with TRBJ1-4; a possible D gene is TRBD1 (5 bases). This CDR3 contains 15 residues. Germline V CDR1 and CDR2: SGHVS, FQNEAQ. The germline V and J ends were trimmed by 1 base and 10 bases, with 16 bases remaining between them. The CDR3 spells CASSLEGQGSGKLFF. The CDR3 bases are TGTGCCAGCAGCTTAGAGGGGCAGGGAAGCGGAAAACTGTTTTTT.

This clone was counted once. This chain joins TRBV2 and TRBJ1-1, with D uncertain. This CDR3 has 15 amino acids. Germline lookup yields CDR1 SNHLY and CDR2 FYNNEI. Trimming shortened V by 6 bases and J by 5 bases, and 19 bases separated the two germline ends. CDR3 in DNA: TGTGCCAGCAGGGCTGACCCCATAATTGATACTGAAGCTTTCTTT. Protein product: CASRADPIIDTEAFF.

V is TRBV7-9 and J is TRBJ2-5, with D tentatively TRBD2 (5 bases). Germline V lookup: CDR1 SEHNR, CDR2 FQNEAQ (reference sequence). The CDR3 extends over 15 amino acids. V was pared by 0 bases and J by 5 bases, with 13 bases between. As DNA, the CDR3 is TGTGCCAGCAGCTTAGCGATCGAGAGAGGGGAGACCCAGTACTTC. Residues: CASSLAIERGETQYF.

The chain links TRBV18 to TRBJ2-3; the match to TRBD2 covers 9 bases. Germline V gives CDR1 KGHSH, CDR2 LQKENI. CDR3 length equals 13 residues. V lost 3 bases, J lost 8 bases, and 3 bases stayed unmatched. CDR3 amino acids: CASSPRREGTQYF. The CDR3 DNA reads TGTGCCAGCTCACCGAGGCGGGAGGGTACGCAGTATTTT.

The V call is TRBV6-5, the J call TRBJ2-5, with 9 bases that match TRBD1. Trimming took 6 bases from V and 4 from J; bases not matched to a gene: 6. This CDR3 comprises 14 residues. From germline, CDR1 is MNHEY and CDR2 SVGAGI. As DNA, the CDR3 is TGTGCCAGCAGCTTACAGGGGGCGGGAGAGACCCAGTACTTC. Translating it yields CASSLQGAGETQYF.

The J gene is TRBJ2-2, the V gene TRBV19; D is unresolved. The V and J ends lost 7 bases and 4 bases respectively, with 10 bases between them. This CDR3 region has 13 residues. CDR1 LNHDA and CDR2 SQIVND come from the germline V gene (reference sequence). CDR3 bases: TGTGCCAGTATTCTGTCGGTCACCGGGGAGCTGTTTTTT. Translation: CASILSVTGELFF.